These 8 T cell receptor beta chains came from one sample sequenced in a study of graft-versus-host responses after intestinal transplantation. Repertoires were generated with immunoSEQ multiplex PCR, while TCRdb's copy carries only in-frame clones and drops some. The sample lists about 85,000 clones; roughly 80% were seen once. Antigens of these TCRs are unknown. Source: unstimulated CD4+ T cells sorted from spleen or lymph node cells, taken before intestinal transplant. Every receptor here comes from a human donor who received an intestinal transplant.

The chain couples TRBV4-1 to TRBJ2-6, with D perhaps TRBD1 (5 bases). CDR1 is MGHRA, CDR2 YSYEKL, per germline. With 2 bases removed from V and 5 bases from J, the gap between germline ends came to 10 bases. This CDR3 is 15 amino acids long. CDR3 protein: CASSQLSGRANVLTF. The CDR3 DNA reads TGCGCCAGCAGCCAATTATCAGGGAGGGCCAACGTCCTGACTTTC.

The chain is built from TRBV6-5 and TRBJ1-1, with D perhaps TRBD1 (5 bases). This CDR3 comprises 15 residues. Looked up from germline, CDR1 is MNHEY and CDR2 is SVGAGI. The V gene lost 10 bases and the J gene lost 0 bases, with 18 bases spanning the gap. The CDR3 here is CATLRGGNMNTEAFF. CDR3 nucleotide sequence: TGTGCCACCCTACGCGGGGGAAACATGAACACTGAAGCTTTCTTT.

The table lists this clone with a few counts. The chain couples TRBV29-1 to TRBJ2-1; no clear D. CDR3 size: 15 residues. V gave up 4 bases and J gave up 5 bases, with 18 bases separating them. CDR1 and CDR2 from the germline V gene are SQVTM and ANQGSEA. This chain's CDR3 is CSVAPAKTRHNEQFF. Written as DNA, the CDR3 is TGCAGCGTTGCCCCGGCCAAAACGAGGCACAATGAGCAGTTCTTC.

The chain recombines TRBV6-6 with TRBJ2-3; 8 nucleotides align to TRBD1. The CDR3 is 13 residues long. CDR1 is MNHNY, CDR2 SVGAGI, per germline (reference sequence). V shed 5 bases and J 3 bases; nucleotides not matched to a gene: 1. The CDR3 region has the DNA TGTGCCAGCAGTAGACAGGGGACAGATACGCAGTATTTT. Amino acids: CASSRQGTDTQYF.

This clone was found a few times. The chain is built from TRBV21-1 and TRBJ2-3; the table's D call, TRBD2, has no DNA check behind it. TRBV21-1 is a known pseudogene. The CDR3 contains 16 residues. For the CDR3, the DNA is TGTGCCAGCAGCAAACGGGGGGGATCTAGCACAGATACGCAGTATTTT. Translating it yields CASSKRGGSSTDTQYF.

J is TRBJ2-7 and V is TRBV15; weak D call: TRBD1 (5 bases). Germline V lookup: CDR1 LNHNV, CDR2 YYDKDF (reference sequence). Trimming left V 0 bases short and J 0 bases short, with 9 bases between. This CDR3 has 15 residues. The CDR3 nucleotides read TGTGCCACCAGCAGAGAGCCCCAGGGCTCCTACGAGCAGTACTTC. Amino acid sequence: CATSREPQGSYEQYF.

This clone has only a few counts. The chain joins TRBV27 to TRBJ1-2; no clear D. The CDR3 is 13 amino acids. Trimming cost V 8 bases and J 5 bases, with 15 bases left between them. The V gene's germline CDR1 is MNHEY and CDR2 SMNVEV (reference sequence). The CDR3 nucleotides read TGTGCCAGCCGGGCGGCGGGGAGGTATGGCTACACCTTC. Residues: CASRAAGRYGYTF.

The genes are TRBV9 and TRBJ1-4, with D tentatively TRBD1 (5 bases). The V end was cut by 0 bases, the J end by 14 bases, with 14 bases between. The germline CDR1 and CDR2 sequences are SGDLS and YYNGEE. The CDR3 consists of 13 residues. For the CDR3, the DNA is TGTGCCAGCAGCGTAGGAGGAACAGGCAGGCTGTTTTTT. Translated, it gives CASSVGGTGRLFF.